This T cell receptor beta chain was retrieved from a study of blood T cell repertoires in COVID-19. Study background: Spain, Italy and the United States supplied samples that represented acute and convalescent COVID-19. Nucleic acid was either cDNA or gDNA, and it came from T cells, B-cell-depleted T cells, or PBMCs.

How the authors handled the data: Estimation of nucleated cell counts relied on the amplification of reference gene primers. The data were produced by immunoSEQ multiplex PCR, yet TCRdb's version contains in-frame clones alone and is incomplete. That table supplies the V and J calls and clone size; D and trimming were determined from the DNA. The sample holds 40,000 to 50,000 clones; about four fifths are singletons and the top ten take approximately 42%. V lost 5 bases and J 8 bases, leaving 9 bases between the germline ends. Germline lookup yields CDR1 MNHEY and CDR2 SVGEGT. This CDR3 is built from 11 residues.

Source material: peripheral blood. This clonotype was obtained from a man between 35 and 55 years old with active or convalescent COVID-19. The chain carries TRBV6-2 or TRBV6-3 and TRBJ1-1, with unresolved D. CDR3: CASSPGLEAFF. CDR3 DNA: TGTGCCAGCAGTCCCGGTCTCGAAGCTTTCTTT.